A single sample is the source of the 23 T cell receptor beta chains below, sequenced in a study of cytomegalovirus exposure and HLA in healthy donors. PCR was performed using 60 Vbeta and 13 Jbeta primers. Libraries were prepared by immunoSEQ multiplex PCR; TCRdb keeps only in-frame clonotypes and omits some of them. The sample holds approximately 200,000 clones; about 75% are singletons and the top ten take 1.5% to 2%. Sequencing was carried out using PBMCs. The origin of the receptors is a man aged 18 to 30 in good health and CMV-seronegative.

This chain connects TRBV7-8 to TRBJ2-5; 10 bases line up with TRBD1. Germline CDR1 SGHVS, CDR2 FQNEAQ. The V segment lost 0 bases and the J segment 5 bases; nucleotides outside the gene matches: 9. The CDR3 loop spans 17 amino acids. The DNA of the CDR3 is TGTGCCAGCAGCTTAGCCCCGGACAGGGGGAGACGGGAGACCCAGTACTTC. The encoded protein is CASSLAPDRGRRETQYF. The full variable domain, its missing parts supplied by reference TRBV7-8 and TRBJ2-5, is GAGVSQSPRYKVAKRGQDVALRCDPISGHVSLFWYQQALGQGPEFLTYFQNEAQLDKSGLPSDRFFAERPEGSVSTLKIQRTQQEDSAVYLCASSLAPDRGRRETQYFGPGTRLLVL.

This sequence joins TRBV6-5 and TRBJ1-1; D gene unclear. This CDR3 has 13 residues. Between the trimmed V and J ends, which lost 2 bases and 1 base, there was a span of 5 bases. Germline V lookup: CDR1 MNHEY, CDR2 SVGAGI. This CDR3 reads CASSYHGNTEAFF. In nucleotides, the CDR3 is TGTGCCAGCAGTTACCACGGGAACACTGAAGCTTTCTTT.

The chain carries TRBV2 and TRBJ1-5; possibly TRBD1 for D (5 bases). CDR1 SNHLY and CDR2 FYNNEI come from the germline V gene. V was trimmed by 1 base and J by 5 bases, leaving 15 bases between them. CDR3 length: 16 amino acids. The CDR3 spells CASSEGGWGWDQPQHF. The CDR3 DNA is TGTGCCAGCAGTGAAGGGGGCTGGGGTTGGGATCAGCCCCAGCATTTT.

The chain combines TRBV5-4 with TRBJ2-5, with D tentatively TRBD2 (6 bases). Trimming cost V 4 bases and J 5 bases, with 12 bases left between them. Germline CDR1 SGHNT, CDR2 YYREEE (reference sequence). This CDR3 comprises 13 residues. CDR3 in amino acids: CASSTGGTETQYF. The CDR3 nucleotides are TGTGCCAGCAGCACCGGAGGGACGGAGACCCAGTACTTC.

The chain recombines TRBV6-1 with TRBJ2-7, with D hard to call. Looked up from germline, CDR1 is MNHNS and CDR2 is SASEGT. V lost 10 bases and J lost 3, with 10 bases in between. The CDR3 is 11 amino acids. The CDR3 bases are TGTGCCACCCTACAGATCTACGAGCAGTACTTC. Amino acid sequence: CATLQIYEQYF.

V is TRBV14 and J is TRBJ2-3; D remains unclear. V was pared by 1 base and J by 0 bases, with 11 bases between. Germline CDR1 reads SGHDN; CDR2 reads FVKESK. The CDR3 sequence is 16 residues long. For the CDR3, the DNA is TGTGCCAGCAGCCAAGGTCCCGGGTCTAGCACAGATACGCAGTATTTT. Encoded protein: CASSQGPGSSTDTQYF.

V usage is TRBV5-4 and J usage is TRBJ2-3; 8 bases align to TRBD1. The CDR3 is made up of 13 amino acids. CDR1 and CDR2 (germline): SGHNT, YYREEE (reference sequence). With V trimmed by 6 bases and J by 5 bases, 5 bases remained unmatched. The CDR3 is CASTGQGGDTQYF. CDR3 nucleotides: TGTGCCAGCACCGGACAGGGTGGAGATACGCAGTATTTT.

The chain combines TRBV7-2 with TRBJ1-2, with D possibly being TRBD1 (5 bases). The germline CDR1 and CDR2 sequences are SGHTA and FQGNSA. V shed 0 bases and J shed 5 bases, with 10 bases lying between them. This CDR3 has 14 amino acids. CDR3 loop: CASSLAGAEYGYTF. The DNA for the CDR3 is TGTGCCAGCAGCTTAGCAGGGGCGGAATATGGCTACACCTTC. Combining the CDR3 with reference TRBV7-2 and TRBJ1-2 gives the whole variable domain GAGVSQSPSNKVTEKGKDVELRCDPISGHTALYWYRQSLGQGLEFLIYFQGNSAPDKSGLPSDRFSAERTGGSVSTLTIQRTQQEDSAVYLCASSLAGAEYGYTFGSGTRLTVV.

The chain has TRBV7-2 and TRBJ2-2; 7 positions agree with TRBD1. Germline trimming cut 5 bases from V and 2 bases from J; bases unmatched to any gene: 5. CDR1 and CDR2 (germline): SGHTA, FQGNSA. The CDR3 is 15 residues long. For the CDR3, the DNA is TGTGCCAGCAGCCGGACAGGCTCCAACACCGGGGAGCTGTTTTTT. Amino acid sequence: CASSRTGSNTGELFF.

This clone was seen more than once but under ten times. The chain links TRBV2 to TRBJ1-1, with D unclear. Per germline, CDR1 SNHLY and CDR2 FYNNEI. Trimming shortened V by 4 bases and J by 2 bases, and 11 bases separated the two germline ends. This CDR3 region has 14 residues. CDR3 residues: CASSVEDFNTEAFF. The CDR3 DNA follows: TGTGCCAGCAGTGTTGAGGATTTTAACACTGAAGCTTTCTTT. Filled out from reference TRBV2 and TRBJ1-1, the complete variable domain reads EPEVTQTPSHQVTQMGQEVILRCVPISNHLYFYWYRQILGQKVEFLVSFYNNEISEKSEIFDDQFSVERPDGSNFTLKIRSTKLEDSAMYFCASSVEDFNTEAFFGQGTRLTVV.

V is TRBV7-3 and J is TRBJ1-1; a possible D gene is TRBD1 (5 bases). From germline, CDR1 is SGHTA and CDR2 FQGTGA. V lost 6 bases and J lost 3, with 14 bases in between. CDR3 length: 14 amino acids. The CDR3 coding sequence is TGTGCCAGCAGTCCTTTGGGGGGAGACACTGAAGCTTTCTTT. This encodes CASSPLGGDTEAFF.

The chain joins TRBV7-9 to TRBJ2-1; TRBD2 might be the D (5 bases). The ends were cut back, 5 bases at V and 2 bases at J, with 10 bases in the middle. Germline CDR1 reads SEHNR; CDR2 reads FQNEAQ (reference sequence). This CDR3 comprises 14 residues. CDR3 amino acids: CASSLTGAYNEQFF. The CDR3 DNA reads as TGTGCCAGCAGCCTTACCGGGGCCTACAATGAGCAGTTCTTC.

The chain employs TRBV11-2 and TRBJ2-7, with a tentative D call TRBD1 (7 bases). The CDR3 covers 14 residues. The germline gives CDR1 SGHAT, CDR2 FQNNGV. The V and J ends lost 3 bases and 3 bases respectively, with 12 bases between them. In DNA form, the CDR3 reads TGTGCCAGCAGCTTGCAGGGGGGCCACTACGAGCAGTACTTC. This translates into CASSLQGGHYEQYF.

The V and J genes are TRBV21-1 and TRBJ2-7; the D segment call TRBD1 is taken from the table without a DNA check. TRBV21-1 is listed as a pseudogene. CDR3 length: 17 amino acids. The DNA for the CDR3 is TGTGCCAGCAGCACCCGAGGGGGACAGCGGCCGCGTTTGACGCAGTACTTC. It is translated as CASSTRGGQRPRLTQYF.

The rearrangement joins TRBV5-8 to TRBJ1-5; D is possibly TRBD1 (5 bases). V was trimmed by 0 bases and J by 3 bases, leaving 19 bases between them. The CDR3 loop spans 18 amino acids. Germline CDR1 SGHTS, CDR2 YDEGEE. CDR3 DNA sequence: TGTGCCAGCAGCTTGGCGGGGGACTCTCGAATATCCAATCAGCCCCAGCATTTT. Translation gives CASSLAGDSRISNQPQHF.

V usage is TRBV4-1 and J usage is TRBJ2-5; a possible D gene is TRBD1 (6 bases). Germline lookup yields CDR1 MGHRA and CDR2 YSYEKL. The CDR3 spans 13 residues. Trimming stripped 1 base from V and 3 bases from J, with 6 bases between. In DNA form, the CDR3 reads TGCGCCAGCAGCCAAGCAGGGGAAGAGACCCAGTACTTC. It yields the protein CASSQAGEETQYF.

The V call is TRBV27, the J call TRBJ2-1, with D unresolved. The CDR3 is 15 residues long. CDR1 MNHEY and CDR2 SMNVEV come from the germline V gene (reference sequence). Trimming pared 4 bases from V and 4 bases from J, leaving 14 bases between. In nucleotides, the CDR3 is TGTGCCAGCAGTTACGCGTATCGACTTTACAATGAGCAGTTCTTC. The encoded protein is CASSYAYRLYNEQFF.

This chain uses TRBV28 with TRBJ2-1; 7 bases map to TRBD1. This CDR3 is built from 15 residues. Per germline, CDR1 MDHEN and CDR2 SYDVKM. V gave up 4 bases and J gave up 4 bases; unmatched junction bases: 7. This chain's CDR3 is CASSSVGTAYNEQFF. CDR3 coding DNA: TGTGCCAGCAGTTCGGTGGGGACAGCTTACAATGAGCAGTTCTTC.

This clone was counted once. The chain is built from TRBV4-3 and TRBJ1-2, with 10 nucleotides matching TRBD1. Germline V lookup: CDR1 LGHNA, CDR2 YSLEER. V dropped 3 bases and J dropped 7; count of bases not matched to a gene: 5. The CDR3 spans 14 residues. The CDR3 region is CASSHGTGECGYTF. In nucleotides, the CDR3 is TGCGCCAGCAGCCACGGGACAGGGGAGTGTGGCTACACCTTC.

This clone was seen a handful of times. The gene calls are TRBV7-6 and TRBJ1-5; possibly TRBD1 for D (5 bases). V dropped 1 base and J dropped 2 bases, with 15 bases sitting between them. Germline V gene sequence: CDR1 SGHVS, CDR2 FNYEAQ. CDR3 length: 17 residues. CDR3 residues: CASSLGISSGGNQPQHF. As DNA, the CDR3 is TGTGCCAGCAGCTTAGGCATTTCTTCGGGGGGCAATCAGCCCCAGCATTTT.

Comments on this clone: This sample also contains other DNA sequences that code for the same CDR3. The rearrangement joins TRBV9 to TRBJ1-1; D is undetermined. Looked up from germline, CDR1 is SGDLS and CDR2 is YYNGEE. This CDR3 contains 13 residues. V gave up 0 bases and J gave up 3 bases, with 6 bases separating them. CDR3 amino acids: CASSVGGDTEAFF. Here the CDR3 DNA reads TGTGCCAGCAGCGTAGGGGGAGACACTGAAGCTTTCTTT.

The genes are TRBV11-2 and TRBJ2-5; TRBD2 might be the D (5 bases). V lost 5 bases, J lost 9 bases, and 10 bases lay in between. Germline CDR1 and CDR2: SGHAT and FQNNGV. This CDR3 has 11 residues. As DNA, the CDR3 is TGTGCCAGCAGCCCTAGCTTGGCCCAGTACTTC. Its protein is CASSPSLAQYF.

The V call is TRBV18, the J call TRBJ2-7; possible D gene TRBD1, 6 bases. From germline, CDR1 is KGHSH and CDR2 LQKENI. The CDR3 contains 16 residues. The V end was cut by 5 bases, the J end by 0 bases, with 17 bases between. CDR3 region: CASSATLRDNSYEQYF. The CDR3 DNA reads as TGTGCCAGCTCAGCAACCCTTCGGGACAACTCCTACGAGCAGTACTTC.